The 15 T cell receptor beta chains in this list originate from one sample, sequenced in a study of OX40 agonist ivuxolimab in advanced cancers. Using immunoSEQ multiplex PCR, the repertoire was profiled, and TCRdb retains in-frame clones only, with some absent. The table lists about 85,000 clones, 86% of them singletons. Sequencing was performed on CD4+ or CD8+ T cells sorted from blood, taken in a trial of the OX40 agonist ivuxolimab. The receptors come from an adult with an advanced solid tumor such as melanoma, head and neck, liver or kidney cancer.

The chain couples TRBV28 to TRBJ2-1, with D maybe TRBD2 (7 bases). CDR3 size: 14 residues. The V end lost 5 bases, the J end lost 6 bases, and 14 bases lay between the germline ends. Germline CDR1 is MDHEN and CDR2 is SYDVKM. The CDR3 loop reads CASSTQGRGNEQFF. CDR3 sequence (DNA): TGTGCCAGCAGTACCCAGGGGAGGGGCAATGAGCAGTTCTTC.

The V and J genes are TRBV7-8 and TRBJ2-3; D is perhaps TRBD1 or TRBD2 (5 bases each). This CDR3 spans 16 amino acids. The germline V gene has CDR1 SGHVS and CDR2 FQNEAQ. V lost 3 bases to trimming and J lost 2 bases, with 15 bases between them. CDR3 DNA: TGTGCCAGCAGCTTCCATCGGGGACGTCCCACAGATACGCAGTATTTT. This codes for CASSFHRGRPTDTQYF.

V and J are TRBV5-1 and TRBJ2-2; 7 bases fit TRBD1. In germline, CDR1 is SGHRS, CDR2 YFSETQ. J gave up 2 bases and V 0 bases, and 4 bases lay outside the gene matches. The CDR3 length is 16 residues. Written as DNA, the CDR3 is TGCGCCAGCAGCTTGGGAGGGGGCGCCAACACCGGGGAGCTGTTTTTT. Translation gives CASSLGGGANTGELFF. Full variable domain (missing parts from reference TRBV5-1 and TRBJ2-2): KAGVTQTPRYLIKTRGQQVTLSCSPISGHRSVSWYQQTPGQGLQFLFEYFSETQRNKGNFPGRFSGRQFSNSRSEMNVSTLELGDSALYLCASSLGGGANTGELFFGEGSRLTVL.

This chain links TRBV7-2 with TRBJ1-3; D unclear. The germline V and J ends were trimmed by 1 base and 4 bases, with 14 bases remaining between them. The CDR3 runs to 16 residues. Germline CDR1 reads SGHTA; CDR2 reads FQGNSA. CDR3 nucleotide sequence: TGTGCCAGCAGCTTAGGTTCGCCCAACGCAGGAAACACCATATATTTT. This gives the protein CASSLGSPNAGNTIYF.

CDR3 nucleotides: TGTGCCTGGAGTGCCGGGCGGGGAACTAACTCACCCCTCCACTTT. Translated, it gives CAWSAGRGTNSPLHF. The rearrangement uses TRBV30 and TRBJ1-6; D is uncertain. The germline gives CDR1 GTSNPN, CDR2 SVGIG (reference sequence). Between the trimmed V and J ends, which lost 1 base and 10 bases, there was a span of 17 bases. The CDR3 has 15 residues.

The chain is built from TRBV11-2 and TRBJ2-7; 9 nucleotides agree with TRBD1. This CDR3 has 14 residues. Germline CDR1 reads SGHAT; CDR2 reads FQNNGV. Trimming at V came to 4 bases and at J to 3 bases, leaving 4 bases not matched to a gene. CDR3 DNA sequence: TGTGCCAGCAGCTACCGGGACAGGGACTACGAGCAGTACTTC. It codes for CASSYRDRDYEQYF.

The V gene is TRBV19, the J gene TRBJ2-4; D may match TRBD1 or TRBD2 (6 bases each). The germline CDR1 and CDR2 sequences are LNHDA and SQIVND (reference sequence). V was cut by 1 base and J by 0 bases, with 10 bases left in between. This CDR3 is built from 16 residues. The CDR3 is CASSIAGGAAKNIQYF. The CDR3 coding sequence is TGTGCCAGTAGTATAGCCGGGGGCGCAGCCAAAAACATTCAGTACTTC.

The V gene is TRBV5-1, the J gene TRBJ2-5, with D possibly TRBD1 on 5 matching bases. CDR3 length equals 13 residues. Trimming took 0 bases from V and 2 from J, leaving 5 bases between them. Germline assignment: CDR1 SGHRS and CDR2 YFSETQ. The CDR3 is CASSLDRQETQYF. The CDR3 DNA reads TGCGCCAGCAGCTTGGACAGGCAAGAGACCCAGTACTTC. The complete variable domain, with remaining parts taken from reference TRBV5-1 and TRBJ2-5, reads KAGVTQTPRYLIKTRGQQVTLSCSPISGHRSVSWYQQTPGQGLQFLFEYFSETQRNKGNFPGRFSGRQFSNSRSEMNVSTLELGDSALYLCASSLDRQETQYFGPGTRLLVL.

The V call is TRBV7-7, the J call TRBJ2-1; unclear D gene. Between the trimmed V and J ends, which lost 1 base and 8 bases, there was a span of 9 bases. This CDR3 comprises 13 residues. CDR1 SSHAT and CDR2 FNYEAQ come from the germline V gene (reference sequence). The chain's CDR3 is CASSLDLKDEQFF. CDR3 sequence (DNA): TGTGCCAGCAGCTTAGATTTGAAGGATGAGCAGTTCTTC.

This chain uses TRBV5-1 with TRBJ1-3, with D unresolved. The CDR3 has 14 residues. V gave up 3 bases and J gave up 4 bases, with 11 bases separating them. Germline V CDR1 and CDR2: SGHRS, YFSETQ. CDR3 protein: CASSSPGQGNTIYF. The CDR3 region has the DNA TGCGCCAGCAGCTCCCCGGGTCAAGGAAACACCATATATTTT.

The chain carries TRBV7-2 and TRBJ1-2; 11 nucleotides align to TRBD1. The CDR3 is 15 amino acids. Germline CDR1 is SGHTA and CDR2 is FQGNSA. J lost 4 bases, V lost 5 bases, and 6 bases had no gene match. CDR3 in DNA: TGTGCCAGCAGCCGATCCGGGACAGGGGGCTATGGCTACACCTTC. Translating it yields CASSRSGTGGYGYTF.

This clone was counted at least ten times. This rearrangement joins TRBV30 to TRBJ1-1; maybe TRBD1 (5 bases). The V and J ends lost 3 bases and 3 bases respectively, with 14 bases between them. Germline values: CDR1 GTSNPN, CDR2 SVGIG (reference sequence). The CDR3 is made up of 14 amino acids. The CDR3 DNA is TGTGCCTGGAGGGGACGAGGGAGGGACACTGAAGCTTTCTTT. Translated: CAWRGRGRDTEAFF.

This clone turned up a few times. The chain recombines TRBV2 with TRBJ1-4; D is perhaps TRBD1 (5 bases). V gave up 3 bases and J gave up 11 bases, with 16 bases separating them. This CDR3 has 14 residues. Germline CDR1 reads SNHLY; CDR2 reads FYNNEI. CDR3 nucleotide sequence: TGTGCCAGCAGTGAGATCCAGACAGTTTTGAAACTGTTTTTT. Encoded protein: CASSEIQTVLKLFF.

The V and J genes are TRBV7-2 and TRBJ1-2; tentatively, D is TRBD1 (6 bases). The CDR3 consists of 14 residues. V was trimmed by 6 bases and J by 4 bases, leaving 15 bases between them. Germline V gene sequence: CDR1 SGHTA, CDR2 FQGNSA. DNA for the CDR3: TGTGCCAGCAGGTCTCGGGGGGCAGGCTATGGCTACACCTTC. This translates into CASRSRGAGYGYTF.

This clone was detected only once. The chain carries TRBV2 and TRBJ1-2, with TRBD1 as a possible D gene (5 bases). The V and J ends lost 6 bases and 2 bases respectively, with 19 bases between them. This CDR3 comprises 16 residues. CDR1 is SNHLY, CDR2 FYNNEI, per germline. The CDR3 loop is CASRPSSGTVNYGYTF. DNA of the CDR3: TGTGCCAGCAGACCCTCCTCCGGGACCGTAAACTATGGCTACACCTTC.